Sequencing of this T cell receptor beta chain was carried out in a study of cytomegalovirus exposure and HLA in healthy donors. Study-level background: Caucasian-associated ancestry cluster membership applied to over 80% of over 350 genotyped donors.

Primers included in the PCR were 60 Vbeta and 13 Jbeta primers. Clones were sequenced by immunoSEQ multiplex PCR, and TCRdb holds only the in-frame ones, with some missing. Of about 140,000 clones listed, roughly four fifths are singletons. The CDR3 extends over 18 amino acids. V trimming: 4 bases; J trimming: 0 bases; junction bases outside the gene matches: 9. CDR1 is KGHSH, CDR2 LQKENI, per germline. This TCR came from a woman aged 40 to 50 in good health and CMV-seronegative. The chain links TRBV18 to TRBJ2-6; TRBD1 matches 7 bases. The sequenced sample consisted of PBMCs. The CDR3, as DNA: TGTGCCAGCTCACAACAACAGGGGTCCCTCTCTGGGGCCAACGTCCTGACTTTC. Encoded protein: CASSQQQGSLSGANVLTF.